The TCR beta chain described here comes from a study of blood T cell repertoires in COVID-19 (dated by TCRdb to 2020 to 2021). In the study overall: Samples covering the acute and convalescent phases of COVID-19 were provided by collaborators in the United States, Italy and Spain. Subjects who had been exposed to COVID-19, were actively infected with it, or had recovered from it provided the deeply sampled blood TCRbeta repertoires that made up the dataset. The repertoires were released in a freely available public database intended as a resource for research on the immune response to SARS-CoV-2. The prospective study material was composed of cDNA or gDNA derived from T cells, B-cell-depleted T cells, or PBMCs. Sample metadata almost always included a de-identified subject ID, COVID-19 status, age in years and sex. The samples were drawn from the first 160 participants of the ongoing ImmuneRACE study and from under 1,500 subjects provided by 6 global collaborators. HLA class I and class II types, where available, came from metadata supplied by the sample provider rather than from assay-based typing.

Participants in the prospective study were enrolled through a virtual design, were aged about 18 to 89 years, and lived in 20 to 30 United States geographic areas. In the prospective study, participants were assigned to cohorts based on the clinical history participants reported in a screening survey and a study questionnaire. For ImmuneRACE Cohort 3, a participant was defined as recovered based on two consecutive negative NP/OP PCR tests, clearance by a healthcare professional, or resolution of symptoms. In the prospective study, whole blood, serum and a nasopharyngeal or oropharyngeal swab were collected from each participant by mobile phlebotomists. Additional blood draws and questionnaires over an approximately two-month period could optionally be provided by prospective study participants. Before DNA extraction, prospective study blood samples were shipped either frozen or at room temperature.

Comment on this clone: No cognate antigen has been identified for it. No much larger clone is present one base from it, and per-base qualities are unavailable.

TCRbeta CDR3 regions were amplified from genomic DNA by means of the immunoSEQ Assay, a bias-controlled multiplex PCR. On the authors' methods: Nucleated cell counts per sample were estimated from amplification of reference gene primers within the assay. To quantify the absolute abundance of each unique TCRbeta CDR3 rearrangement, sequence reads were collapsed and filtered. For each sample, productive Simpson clonality was calculated by taking the square root of Simpson's diversity index across productive rearrangements. Imported from immuneACCESS, the table was reduced by TCRdb to in-frame sequences with V and J called. These copies leave out some clones; in studies compared against another copy, an unresolved V gene accounts for under half, and the cause of the remainder is not known. From that table come the V and J calls and clone size; the DNA was used to work out D and trimming. Here the sample has under 300,000 clones; under 90% occur a single time. The top ten constitute less than 2% of the sample.

CDR1 SGHRS and CDR2 YFSETQ are derived from the germline V gene. From its cysteine to its phenylalanine, the CDR3 spans 14 amino acids. Of all the DNA, just the CDR3 is kept, 42 bases in frame from base 1. Trimming removed 3 bases from V and 0 bases from J, leaving 10 bases between the germline ends. On the study overall, not on this receptor specifically: Clinical and demographic metadata were provided uncurated, with the amount varying by source and participant.

The chain couples TRBV5-1 to TRBJ2-7; too little of a D gene remains to name it. Material: PBMCs or T cells enriched from blood (not recorded which). The clonotype comes from a woman aged 40 to 50 who had recovered from COVID-19. The nucleotide sequence reads TGCGCCAGCAGCTCACAGCTTCGCTCCTACGAGCAGTACTTC. Its coded protein is CASSSQLRSYEQYF.